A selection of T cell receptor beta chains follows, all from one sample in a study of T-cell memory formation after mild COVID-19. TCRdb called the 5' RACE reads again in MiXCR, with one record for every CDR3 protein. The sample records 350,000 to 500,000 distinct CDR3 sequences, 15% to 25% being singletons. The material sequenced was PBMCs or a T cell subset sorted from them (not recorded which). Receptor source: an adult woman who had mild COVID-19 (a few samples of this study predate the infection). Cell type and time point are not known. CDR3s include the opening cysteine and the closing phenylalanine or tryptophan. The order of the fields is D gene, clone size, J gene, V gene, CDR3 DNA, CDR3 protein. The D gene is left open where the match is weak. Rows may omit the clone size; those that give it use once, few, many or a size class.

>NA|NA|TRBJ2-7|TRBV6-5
TGTGCCAGCATGGGCGCTGCTATCTACGAGCAGTACTTC
CASMGAAIYEQYF
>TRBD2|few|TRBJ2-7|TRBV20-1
TGCAGTGCTCCGGACGGACTAGCGGGGGGAAACCGGGGCTACGAGCAGTACTTC
CSAPDGLAGGNRGYEQYF
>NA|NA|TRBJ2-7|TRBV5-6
TGTGCCAGCAGCCCTACGGCCGGGGTGGGCTACGAGCAGTACTTC
CASSPTAGVGYEQYF
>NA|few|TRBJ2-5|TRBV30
TGTGCCTGGATCCTACGGCCTGGGACCCAGTACTTC
CAWILRPGTQYF
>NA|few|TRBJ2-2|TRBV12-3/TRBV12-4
TGTGCCAGCAGCCCCCACCGGGACCGCCACACCGGGGAGCTGTTTTTT
CASSPHRDRHTGELFF
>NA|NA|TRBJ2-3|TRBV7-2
TGTGCCAGCAGCTTTACTAGGAGCACAGATACGCAGTATTTT
CASSFTRSTDTQYF
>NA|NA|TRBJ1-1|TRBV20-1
TGCAGTGCTAGAGATTCAGGATTGAACACTGAAGCTTTCTTT
CSARDSGLNTEAFF
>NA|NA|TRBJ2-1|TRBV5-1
TGCGCCAGCAGCTGGAGGGACCAAACCCTTGAGCAGTTCTTC
CASSWRDQTLEQFF
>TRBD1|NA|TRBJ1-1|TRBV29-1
TGCAGCGCATCCGGACAGGGGGTGAACACTGAAGCTTTCTTT
CSASGQGVNTEAFF
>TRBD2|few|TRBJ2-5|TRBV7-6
TGTGCCAGCAGCTTACGGCTAGCGGGGCGTCCGTACCAAGAGACCCAGTACTTC
CASSLRLAGRPYQETQYF
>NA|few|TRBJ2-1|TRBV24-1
TGTGCCACCAAGGCGGGGGCCCCCTACAATGAGCAGTTCTTC
CATKAGAPYNEQFF
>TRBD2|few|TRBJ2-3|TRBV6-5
TGTGCCAGCAGTTACTACGGGCTGGGGACTAGCGGGAGCACAGATACGCAGTATTTT
CASSYYGLGTSGSTDTQYF
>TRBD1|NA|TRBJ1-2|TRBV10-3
TGTGCCATCAGTGGGGGAACGGACAGGAACTATGGCTACACCTTC
CAISGGTDRNYGYTF
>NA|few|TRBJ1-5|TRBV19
TGTGCCAGTAGTATTGATCGTTGGAATCAGCCCCAGCATTTT
CASSIDRWNQPQHF
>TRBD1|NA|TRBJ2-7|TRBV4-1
TGCGCCAGCAGCCTACCCGGGACAGGGGGATACGAGCAGTACTTC
CASSLPGTGGYEQYF
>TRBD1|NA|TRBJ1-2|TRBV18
TGTGCCAGCTCAGCCGACAGGGCTGATGGCTACACCTTC
CASSADRADGYTF
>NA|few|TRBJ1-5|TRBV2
TGTGCCAGCAGTCCCTCATCTGGGTACAATCAGCCCCAGCATTTT
CASSPSSGYNQPQHF
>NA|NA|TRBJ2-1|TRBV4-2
TGTGCCAGCAGCCCTGGTAGTGCGGACCACAATGAGCAGTTCTTC
CASSPGSADHNEQFF
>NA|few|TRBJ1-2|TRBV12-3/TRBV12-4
TGTGCCAGCTACGGTGTGTATGGCTACACCTTC
CASYGVYGYTF
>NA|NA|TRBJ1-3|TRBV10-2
TGCGCCAGCAGTGAGTCGGCAGGGTTGGGAAACACCATATATTTT
CASSESAGLGNTIYF
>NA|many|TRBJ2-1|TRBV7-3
TGTGCCAGCAGCTTAAGTGGAGCCAATGAGCAGTTCTTC
CASSLSGANEQFF
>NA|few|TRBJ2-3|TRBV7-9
TGTGCCAGCAGCTTTTTTGTGGCGGGATTTGATACAGATACGCAGTATTTT
CASSFFVAGFDTDTQYF
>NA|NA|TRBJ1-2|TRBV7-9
TGTGCCAGCAGCTTAGCATCAGGGGAGGGCGGCTACACCTTC
CASSLASGEGGYTF
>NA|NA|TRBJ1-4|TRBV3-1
TGTGCCAGCAGCCAGAGGATAGGTTCGGATGAAAAACTGTTTTTT
CASSQRIGSDEKLFF